Following are 22 T cell receptor beta chains from one sample sequenced in a study of cytomegalovirus exposure and HLA in healthy donors. 60 Vbeta and 13 Jbeta primers were used in PCR. Some clones are missing from TCRdb's copy, which holds only in-frame ones; the method was immunoSEQ multiplex PCR. The data hold about 86,000 clones, with around 79% observed a single time. Sequencing was carried out using PBMCs. These receptors were obtained from a woman aged 40 to 55 in good health and CMV-seropositive.

This chain links TRBV2 with TRBJ1-1; maybe TRBD1 (5 bases). Germline values: CDR1 SNHLY, CDR2 FYNNEI. The V gene lost 9 bases and the J gene lost 0 bases, with 17 bases spanning the gap. This CDR3 spans 15 amino acids. The chain's CDR3 is CASSVQGGVNTEAFF. Here the CDR3 DNA reads TGTGCCAGTAGCGTCCAGGGCGGGGTGAACACTGAAGCTTTCTTT.

The rearrangement uses TRBV25-1 and TRBJ2-1; D gene ambiguous. Looked up from germline, CDR1 is MGHDK and CDR2 is SYGVNS. Between the trimmed V and J ends, which lost 4 bases and 9 bases, there was a span of 13 bases. This CDR3 has 13 residues. CDR3 nucleotide sequence: TGTGCCAGCAGTGTAACTTTTTTCGGTGAGCAGTTCTTC. This codes for CASSVTFFGEQFF.

The chain is built from TRBV2 and TRBJ1-4, with a tentative D call TRBD1 (5 bases). Trimming pared 6 bases from V and 7 bases from J, leaving 9 bases between. The CDR3 length is 12 residues. CDR1 and CDR2 (germline): SNHLY, FYNNEI. The CDR3, as DNA: TGTGCCAGCAGCCAGGGCGGTGAAAAACTGTTTTTT. Its translation is CASSQGGEKLFF.

The rearrangement joins TRBV5-1 to TRBJ2-1, with 11 bases aligning to TRBD2. The germline gives CDR1 SGHRS, CDR2 YFSETQ. This CDR3 has 15 amino acids. V lost 0 bases to trimming and J lost 8 bases; unmatched junction nucleotides: 4. Here the CDR3 reads CASSLALAGGHEQFF. The CDR3 DNA reads as TGCGCCAGCAGCTTGGCCCTAGCGGGAGGACATGAGCAGTTCTTC.

The V call is TRBV7-9, the J call TRBJ2-7; 7 bases line up with TRBD1. V was pared by 3 bases and J by 4 bases, with 6 bases of the junction left unmatched. This CDR3 region has 14 residues. Germline CDR1 SEHNR, CDR2 FQNEAQ (reference sequence). CDR3 DNA sequence: TGTGCCAGCAGCTTGGCCGGGACAGTTTACGAGCAGTACTTC. Amino acids: CASSLAGTVYEQYF.

This clone has just a few counts. The rearrangement links TRBV19 to TRBJ1-2; D might be TRBD1 (6 bases). The CDR3 loop spans 13 amino acids. Deletions cut 3 bases from V and 7 bases from J, with 12 bases between. Germline CDR1 reads LNHDA; CDR2 reads SQIVND (reference sequence). The DNA of the CDR3 is TGTGCCAGTAGTATTCGGACACAGGGTGGCTACACCTTC. It specifies CASSIRTQGGYTF.

The V and J genes are TRBV7-2 and TRBJ1-1; tentative D call: TRBD1 (5 bases). Deletions cut 2 bases from V and 9 bases from J, with 10 bases between. Germline V CDR1 and CDR2: SGHTA, FQGNSA. The CDR3 is 12 amino acids. CDR3 in amino acids: CASSLQGRKAFF. CDR3 coding DNA: TGTGCCAGCAGCTTACAGGGAAGAAAAGCTTTCTTT. Filled out from reference TRBV7-2 and TRBJ1-1, the complete variable domain reads GAGVSQSPSNKVTEKGKDVELRCDPISGHTALYWYRQSLGQGLEFLIYFQGNSAPDKSGLPSDRFSAERTGGSVSTLTIQRTQQEDSAVYLCASSLQGRKAFFGQGTRLTVV.

The J gene is TRBJ1-1, the V gene TRBV7-2, with D unresolved. The CDR3 covers 14 residues. CDR1 and CDR2 from the germline V gene are SGHTA and FQGNSA. V shed 2 bases and J shed 4 bases, with 11 bases lying between them. The CDR3 reads CASSLSGLVTEAFF. The CDR3 bases are TGTGCCAGCAGCTTATCGGGTTTAGTCACTGAAGCTTTCTTT.

The rearrangement joins TRBV19 to TRBJ1-1, with D uncertain. The germline V gene encodes CDR1 LNHDA and CDR2 SQIVND (reference sequence). Between the trimmed V and J ends, which lost 7 bases and 1 base, there was a span of 19 bases. The CDR3 runs to 16 residues. The CDR3 protein is CASTPNRAGGNTEAFF. In DNA form, the CDR3 reads TGTGCCAGTACCCCCAACCGAGCTGGAGGGAACACTGAAGCTTTCTTT.

The rearrangement uses TRBV27 and TRBJ2-3, with TRBD2 matching 9 bases. The germline gives CDR1 MNHEY, CDR2 SMNVEV (reference sequence). With 4 bases clipped from V and 6 bases from J, the junction kept 11 bases outside the gene matches. The CDR3 length is 16 residues. CDR3 sequence reads: CASSYQGLAGLDTQYF. In DNA form, the CDR3 reads TGTGCCAGCAGTTATCAGGGGCTAGCGGGATTGGATACGCAGTATTTT.

The V and J genes are TRBV27 and TRBJ2-2; TRBD2 matches at 11 bases. Germline-derived CDR1 and CDR2 are MNHEY and SMNVEV (reference sequence). With V trimmed by 7 bases and J by 5 bases, 9 bases remained unmatched. This CDR3 has 16 amino acids. The DNA of the CDR3 is TGTGCCAGCACAGGGGGACTAGCGGCTGTGACCGGGGAGCTGTTTTTT. Translated, it gives CASTGGLAAVTGELFF.

The chain combines TRBV4-3 with TRBJ2-3; TRBD2 aligns across 12 bases. Germline V CDR1 and CDR2: LGHNA, YSLEER. Trimming removed 2 bases from V and 1 base from J; junction bases left unmatched: 13. There are 20 residues in the CDR3. This CDR3 is CASSQHAGTSGFVRTDTQYF. CDR3 nucleotide sequence: TGCGCCAGCAGCCAACACGCCGGGACTAGCGGGTTTGTGCGCACAGATACGCAGTATTTT.

The chain has TRBV19 and TRBJ2-6; D is uncertain. The CDR3 has 14 residues. The V and J ends lost 4 bases and 0 bases respectively, with 4 bases between them. Per germline, CDR1 LNHDA and CDR2 SQIVND (reference sequence). The CDR3: CASSTSSGANVLTF. CDR3 in DNA: TGTGCCAGTAGTACTAGCTCTGGGGCCAACGTCCTGACTTTC.

This clone showed up just a few times. V is TRBV19 and J is TRBJ1-5; TRBD1 matches 8 bases. Germline CDR1 is LNHDA and CDR2 is SQIVND (reference sequence). The CDR3 covers 16 residues. V trimming: 9 bases; J trimming: 0 bases; junction bases outside the gene matches: 10. The CDR3, as DNA: TGTGCCAGCAACATCGGACAGGGTTATAGCAATCAGCCCCAGCATTTT. Its protein is CASNIGQGYSNQPQHF. Full variable domain (outside the CDR3, taken from reference TRBV19 and TRBJ1-5): DGGITQSPKYLFRKEGQNVTLSCEQNLNHDAMYWYRQDPGQGLRLIYYSQIVNDFQKGDIAEGYSVSREKKESFPLTVTSAQKNPTAFYLCASNIGQGYSNQPQHFGDGTRLSIL.

The V gene is TRBV6-5, the J gene TRBJ2-3; TRBD2 might be the D (5 bases). V lost 5 bases and J 1 base, leaving 13 bases between the germline ends. CDR3 length: 15 residues. Germline V CDR1 and CDR2: MNHEY, SVGAGI. CDR3 region: CASSATTGGTDTQYF. CDR3 DNA sequence: TGTGCCAGCAGTGCTACGACCGGGGGCACAGATACGCAGTATTTT.

The chain couples TRBV5-6 to TRBJ1-1; TRBD1 agrees at 10 bases. There are 14 residues in the CDR3. Unmatched junction bases numbered 5, after V lost 4 bases and J lost 5 bases. Germline V lookup: CDR1 SGHDT, CDR2 YYEEEE. DNA of the CDR3: TGTGCCAGCAGCAGGCGGGACAGGGGAACTGAAGCTTTCTTT. Translation: CASSRRDRGTEAFF.

This clone appeared a few times. V gene TRBV6-5 combines with J gene TRBJ1-1; the D gene is possibly TRBD1 (5 bases). This CDR3 is 13 amino acids long. Trimming shortened V by 0 bases and J by 6 bases, and 8 bases separated the two germline ends. From germline, CDR1 is MNHEY and CDR2 SVGAGI. CDR3: CASSYSGGPEAFF. The CDR3 DNA reads TGTGCCAGCAGTTACTCGGGGGGACCTGAAGCTTTCTTT.

This clone was observed a single time. The CDR3 DNA reads TGTGCCAGCAGCGTAGTAGGGGCTAACTATGGCTACACCTTC. It yields the protein CASSVVGANYGYTF. The chain is built from TRBV9 and TRBJ1-2, with a weak D call TRBD1 (5 bases). Germline V gene lookup returns CDR1 SGDLS and CDR2 YYNGEE. The CDR3 covers 14 residues. The germline V and J ends were trimmed by 0 bases and 0 bases, with 6 bases remaining between them.

The CDR3 spells CASSLALNREGTEAFF. The CDR3 DNA is TGCGCCAGCAGCTTGGCCCTAAACAGGGAAGGAACTGAAGCTTTCTTT. V gene TRBV5-1 combines with J gene TRBJ1-1; possibly TRBD1 for D (6 bases). Germline values: CDR1 SGHRS, CDR2 YFSETQ. V was clipped by 0 bases and J by 5 bases, with 17 bases between them. The CDR3 contains 16 residues.

The rearrangement uses TRBV28 and TRBJ1-2, with TRBD1 matching 7 bases. V trimming: 3 bases; J trimming: 4 bases; junction bases outside the gene matches: 11. This CDR3 has 16 residues. Germline values: CDR1 MDHEN, CDR2 SYDVKM. For the CDR3, the DNA is TGTGCCAGCAGTTTCTTGCAGGGGGAGCTAGGCTATGGCTACACCTTC. Its protein is CASSFLQGELGYGYTF.

This chain joins TRBV28 and TRBJ2-5, with a possible D match to TRBD2 (6 bases). CDR1 and CDR2 (germline): MDHEN, SYDVKM. The V gene lost 3 bases and the J gene lost 5 bases, with 16 bases spanning the gap. CDR3 length: 15 amino acids. The CDR3 here is CASSLTGRSAETQYF. CDR3 bases: TGTGCCAGCAGTTTGACCGGGAGAAGTGCGGAGACCCAGTACTTC.

The chain is built from TRBV30 and TRBJ1-5, with D unresolved. Per the germline V gene, CDR1 is GTSNPN and CDR2 is SVGIG (reference sequence). CDR3 size: 13 residues. V lost 5 bases and J lost 2, with 10 bases in between. Written as DNA, the CDR3 is TGTGCCTGGGGCAGTGGTGGCAATCAGCCCCAGCATTTT. This gives the protein CAWGSGGNQPQHF.